The 27 T cell receptor beta chains reported below all come from one sample, sequenced in a study of T cells in tuberculosis. Profiling relied on immunoSEQ multiplex PCR, and the TCRdb table lists in-frame clones only, not all of them. The sample contains some 29,000 clones, around 91% of which appear only once. Input material: PBMCs. The receptors stem from a donor between 5 and 29 years old with latent tuberculosis or without tuberculosis infection.

The sample holds one count of this clone. This chain uses TRBV7-9 with TRBJ2-1; D unresolved. Looked up from germline, CDR1 is SEHNR and CDR2 is FQNEAQ (reference sequence). Trimming shortened V by 6 bases and J by 0 bases, and 12 bases separated the two germline ends. CDR3 length equals 15 residues. This CDR3 is CASRSERSSYNEQFF. For the CDR3, the DNA is TGTGCCAGCAGGTCTGAGCGTAGCTCCTACAATGAGCAGTTCTTC. The whole variable domain, remainder taken from reference TRBV7-9 and TRBJ2-1, is DTGVSQNPRHKITKRGQNVTFRCDPISEHNRLYWYRQTLGQGPEFLTYFQNEAQLEKSRLLSDRFSAERPKGSFSTLEIQRTEQGDSAMYLCASRSERSSYNEQFFGPGTRLTVL.

J is TRBJ1-6 and V is TRBV19; tentatively, D is TRBD1 (5 bases). The ends were cut back, 9 bases at V and 9 bases at J, with 15 bases in the middle. The germline V gene encodes CDR1 LNHDA and CDR2 SQIVND (reference sequence). There are 13 residues in the CDR3. CDR3 residues: CASHSGSGSPLHF. The CDR3, as DNA: TGTGCCAGCCACTCAGGGTCGGGTTCACCCCTCCACTTT.

V gene TRBV6-6 combines with J gene TRBJ2-1; 11 positions match TRBD2. This CDR3 has 15 residues. Trimming cost V 4 bases and J 5 bases; bases outside gene matches: 4. CDR1 is MNHNY, CDR2 SVGAGI, per germline (reference sequence). CDR3 bases: TGTGCCAGCAGTTTGACTAGCGGGGCCAACAATGAGCAGTTCTTC. Its translation is CASSLTSGANNEQFF.

The gene calls are TRBV2 and TRBJ2-7; TRBD2 agrees at 7 bases. Germline lookup yields CDR1 SNHLY and CDR2 FYNNEI. Losses at the gene ends were 2 bases for V and 0 bases for J; bases not matched to a gene: 7. The CDR3 consists of 16 residues. CDR3 residues: CASSEKAGDLSYEQYF. CDR3 bases: TGTGCCAGCAGTGAAAAGGCGGGGGACCTCTCCTACGAGCAGTACTTC.

This sequence joins TRBV5-5 and TRBJ1-4; 7 nucleotides line up with TRBD1. The trim removed 4 bases at V and 1 base at J, leaving 4 bases unmatched. CDR1 is SGHKS and CDR2 is YYEKEE in the germline V gene (reference sequence). The CDR3 has 15 amino acids. The CDR3 region is CASSLTGETNEKLFF. In nucleotides, the CDR3 is TGTGCCAGCAGCCTAACAGGGGAAACTAATGAAAAACTGTTTTTT. Using reference TRBV5-5 and TRBJ1-4 for the parts outside the CDR3, the full variable domain is DAGVTQSPTHLIKTRGQQVTLRCSPISGHKSVSWYQQVLGQGPQFIFQYYEKEERGRGNFPDRFSARQFPNYSSELNVNALLLGDSALYLCASSLTGETNEKLFFGSGTQLSVL.

The J gene is TRBJ2-1, the V gene TRBV5-5; TRBD1 aligns across 9 bases. V lost 0 bases, J lost 8 bases, and 6 bases stayed unmatched. Per germline, CDR1 SGHKS and CDR2 YYEKEE (reference sequence). The CDR3 spans 15 residues. In DNA form, the CDR3 reads TGTGCCAGCAGCTTGGGGGCCGGGACAGGGTATGAGCAGTTCTTC. Protein sequence: CASSLGAGTGYEQFF. Looking up the rest from reference TRBV5-5 and TRBJ2-1 gives the full variable domain: DAGVTQSPTHLIKTRGQQVTLRCSPISGHKSVSWYQQVLGQGPQFIFQYYEKEERGRGNFPDRFSARQFPNYSSELNVNALLLGDSALYLCASSLGAGTGYEQFFGPGTRLTVL.

The V call is TRBV9, the J call TRBJ2-1; a weak D match, TRBD2 (5 bases). The CDR3 spans 18 residues. Between the trimmed V and J ends, which lost 4 bases and 4 bases, there was a span of 24 bases. Germline assignment: CDR1 SGDLS and CDR2 YYNGEE. CDR3 coding DNA: TGTGCCAGCAGCACCCCCTTCGGGAACACGCATAGGTACAATGAGCAGTTCTTC. The encoded protein is CASSTPFGNTHRYNEQFF.

This clone was picked up one time. The gene calls are TRBV21-1 and TRBJ1-1; the table names TRBD1, a call not compared with the DNA. TRBV21-1 is listed as a pseudogene. CDR3 length: 14 residues. The CDR3 DNA sequence: TGTGCCAGCAGCAAAGCCGCAGGGGAAACTGAAGCTTTCTTT. Translation: CASSKAAGETEAFF.

This chain links TRBV25-1 with TRBJ2-5; TRBD2 agrees at 8 bases. Trimming cost V 1 base and J 1 base; bases outside gene matches: 11. Germline V gene lookup returns CDR1 MGHDK and CDR2 SYGVNS. The CDR3 is 18 amino acids. The DNA for the CDR3 is TGTGCCAGCAGTGAATGGGGAGGGGGTAGCGGGGTCCAAGAGACCCAGTACTTC. This sequence encodes CASSEWGGGSGVQETQYF.

The rearrangement links TRBV4-3 to TRBJ1-6, with D unclear. The CDR3 extends over 14 amino acids. Between the trimmed V and J ends, which lost 1 base and 11 bases, there was a span of 12 bases. Germline V gives CDR1 LGHNA, CDR2 YSLEER. CDR3 nucleotides: TGCGCCAGCAGCCAAGTCGAAATAACTACACCCCTCCACTTT. This codes for CASSQVEITTPLHF.

The chain joins TRBV6-5 to TRBJ2-1; D remains ambiguous. V lost 1 base, J lost 6 bases, and 10 bases lay in between. Germline CDR1 and CDR2: MNHEY and SVGAGI. The CDR3 contains 14 residues. CDR3 DNA: TGTGCCAGCAGTTACTTGCAGGTCTCCAATGAGCAGTTCTTC. This encodes CASSYLQVSNEQFF.

The chain uses TRBV7-2 and TRBJ1-1; tentatively, D is TRBD1 (5 bases). Germline V gene sequence: CDR1 SGHTA, CDR2 FQGNSA. The CDR3 has 16 residues. V gave up 1 base and J gave up 1 base, with 13 bases separating them. This CDR3 is CASSLVWGEGNTEAFF. DNA for the CDR3: TGTGCCAGCAGCTTAGTATGGGGGGAAGGGAACACTGAAGCTTTCTTT.

The chain uses TRBV7-3 and TRBJ2-5, with D perhaps TRBD2 (6 bases). CDR3 length: 16 residues. Germline V CDR1 and CDR2: SGHTA, FQGTGA. V lost 1 base and J lost 4, with 16 bases in between. The CDR3 protein is CASSLNSGLMRETQYF. CDR3 nucleotides: TGTGCCAGCAGCTTAAACTCGGGACTGATGAGAGAGACCCAGTACTTC. The variable domain in full, completed from reference TRBV7-3 and TRBJ2-5, reads GAGVSQTPSNKVTEKGKYVELRCDPISGHTALYWYRQSLGQGPEFLIYFQGTGAADDSGLPNDRFFAVRPEGSVSTLKIQRTERGDSAVYLCASSLNSGLMRETQYFGPGTRLLVL.

The chain joins TRBV27 to TRBJ1-2; D gene uncertain. Germline V CDR1 and CDR2: MNHEY, SMNVEV (reference sequence). The CDR3 extends over 13 amino acids. Deletions cut 3 bases from V and 9 bases from J, with 14 bases between. CDR3 sequence (DNA): TGTGCCAGCAGTTTGCGGCGAGGTAATCGCTACACCTTC. It specifies CASSLRRGNRYTF.

This chain links TRBV28 with TRBJ1-5, with D tentatively TRBD1 (5 bases). CDR3 length equals 16 residues. Germline CDR1 reads MDHEN; CDR2 reads SYDVKM. Between the trimmed V and J ends, which lost 4 bases and 6 bases, there was a span of 19 bases. The CDR3 coding sequence is TGTGCCAGCAGTTCCTCCGATCAGGGTAGGACTCAGCCCCAGCATTTT. It is translated as CASSSSDQGRTQPQHF.

In regard to this clone: The sample contains more than one DNA sequence encoding this CDR3. The chain carries TRBV6-5 and TRBJ1-2, with D possibly TRBD1 on 6 matching bases. Trimming shortened V by 5 bases and J by 0 bases, and 13 bases separated the two germline ends. Germline values: CDR1 MNHEY, CDR2 SVGAGI. The CDR3 covers 15 residues. The DNA of the CDR3 is TGTGCCAGCAGTCCCCGACGGACAGCTAACTATGGCTACACCTTC. Its translation is CASSPRRTANYGYTF.

This chain connects TRBV9 to TRBJ2-7; the match to TRBD1 covers 9 bases. The V gene's germline CDR1 is SGDLS and CDR2 YYNGEE. The CDR3 is 15 amino acids. With V trimmed by 0 bases and J by 1 base, 2 bases remained unmatched. The CDR3 coding sequence is TGTGCCAGCAGCGTAGGGGGACAGGGATCCTACGAGCAGTACTTC. This translates into CASSVGGQGSYEQYF.

The J gene is TRBJ2-2, the V gene TRBV4-1, with TRBD2 identical over 9 bases. The V and J ends lost 5 bases and 4 bases, in that order; junction bases with no gene match: 14. The CDR3 totals 18 residues. Germline loops: CDR1 MGHRA, CDR2 YSYEKL. The CDR3 bases are TGCGCCAGCAGCGGCGACCTTAGCGGGGGCCGGGGCACCGGGGAGCTGTTTTTT. Translating it yields CASSGDLSGGRGTGELFF.

Concerning this clone itself: The conserved closing phenylalanine or tryptophan is absent in this CDR3, likely reflecting a read error. The CDR3 DNA is TGTGCCACCAGCAGATCGACGGAGAATTCACCCCTCCACCTT. Its translation: CATSRSTENSPLHL. The rearrangement uses TRBV15 and TRBJ1-6, with D unclear. Trimming pared 2 bases from V and 7 bases from J, leaving 9 bases between. The CDR3 has 14 amino acids. CDR1 and CDR2 (germline): LNHNV, YYDKDF (reference sequence).

Only a few counts were recorded for this clone. This sequence joins TRBV6-1 and TRBJ2-5, with a tentative D call TRBD1 (6 bases). The V end lost 10 bases, the J end lost 6 bases, and 18 bases lay between the germline ends. Germline V gives CDR1 MNHNS, CDR2 SASEGT. The CDR3 length is 13 residues. The CDR3 bases are TGTGCCACAGCAGTTGGACAGTGGAAGACCCAGTACTTC. Amino acid sequence: CATAVGQWKTQYF.

J is TRBJ2-7 and V is TRBV29-1; 8 nucleotides match TRBD2. The CDR3 sequence is 14 residues long. CDR1 and CDR2 (germline): SQVTM, ANQGSEA. The V gene end was trimmed by 3 bases and the J gene end by 2 bases; junction bases not matched to a gene: 6. The CDR3 sequence is CSVDGAGGAYEQYF. DNA of the CDR3: TGCAGCGTTGATGGTGCGGGGGGTGCCTACGAGCAGTACTTC.

The chain has TRBV28 and TRBJ2-5; TRBD1 might be the D (6 bases). Trimming pared 2 bases from V and 0 bases from J, leaving 7 bases between. This CDR3 has 14 amino acids. Per the germline V gene, CDR1 is MDHEN and CDR2 is SYDVKM. CDR3: CASSLGQNQETQYF. The CDR3 bases are TGTGCCAGCAGTTTAGGACAGAACCAAGAGACCCAGTACTTC.

The chain employs TRBV11-2 and TRBJ2-1; 13 bases are shared with TRBD2. The CDR3 extends over 15 amino acids. Germline CDR1 reads SGHAT; CDR2 reads FQNNGV. Losses at the gene ends were 3 bases for V and 5 bases for J; bases not matched to a gene: 1. CDR3 region: CASSFGLAGDNEQFF. Here the CDR3 DNA reads TGTGCCAGCAGCTTCGGACTAGCGGGGGACAATGAGCAGTTCTTC.

The chain has TRBV7-6 and TRBJ1-2, with TRBD1 matching 7 bases. CDR1 and CDR2 (germline): SGHVS, FNYEAQ. This CDR3 is built from 14 residues. The ends lost 5 bases at V and 8 bases at J; junction bases unmatched: 11. The CDR3 nucleotides are TGTGCCAGCAGCACCCCCGACAGGGCAGGCGGCTACACCTTC. Translation gives CASSTPDRAGGYTF.

The chain recombines TRBV6-1 with TRBJ1-2, with TRBD1 matching over 8 bases. CDR3 size: 15 residues. Germline CDR1 reads MNHNS; CDR2 reads SASEGT. With 1 base clipped from V and 4 bases from J, the junction kept 5 bases outside the gene matches. The CDR3 loop reads CASSEGSGGTYGYTF. The CDR3 bases are TGTGCCAGCAGTGAAGGGTCAGGGGGCACCTATGGCTACACCTTC.

The V call is TRBV5-5, the J call TRBJ2-1; possible D gene TRBD2, 6 bases. V was pared by 1 base and J by 9 bases, with 11 bases between. Germline CDR1 and CDR2: SGHKS and YYEKEE (reference sequence). The CDR3 spans 13 residues. CDR3 bases: TGTGCCAGCAGCTTGATGTCCGGGAGTGAGCAGTTCTTC. It specifies CASSLMSGSEQFF.

The chain uses TRBV6-1 and TRBJ2-5; tentative D call: TRBD1 (5 bases). Germline CDR1 is MNHNS and CDR2 is SASEGT. CDR3 length: 13 residues. V gave up 5 bases and J gave up 5 bases, with 12 bases separating them. The DNA for the CDR3 is TGTGCCAGCAGTATAGGGGTAGAGGAGACCCAGTACTTC. Residues: CASSIGVEETQYF.